This TCR beta chain originates from a study of sequential checkpoint blockade in melanoma. Profiling relied on immunoSEQ multiplex PCR, and the TCRdb table lists in-frame clones only, not all of them. This table holds over 5,000 clones, about 26% found once. CDR1 is SGHRS, CDR2 YFSETQ, per germline. After removal of 0 bases from V and 5 bases from J, the junction contained 4 bases not matched to a gene. The CDR3 totals 14 residues. This sample's treatment: randomized to nivolumab then ipilimumab (arm A) or the reverse (arm B). The receptor was isolated from a human donor with melanoma. The V gene is TRBV5-1, the J gene TRBJ2-5, with 7 bases lining up with TRBD2. The specimen comprised tumor tissue (inferred from file names), sampled from a patient given nivolumab and ipilimumab in sequence. Here the CDR3 DNA reads TGCGCCAGCAGCTTGGCCTGGGGGGGGGAGACCCAGTACTTC. Translated, it gives CASSLAWGGETQYF.